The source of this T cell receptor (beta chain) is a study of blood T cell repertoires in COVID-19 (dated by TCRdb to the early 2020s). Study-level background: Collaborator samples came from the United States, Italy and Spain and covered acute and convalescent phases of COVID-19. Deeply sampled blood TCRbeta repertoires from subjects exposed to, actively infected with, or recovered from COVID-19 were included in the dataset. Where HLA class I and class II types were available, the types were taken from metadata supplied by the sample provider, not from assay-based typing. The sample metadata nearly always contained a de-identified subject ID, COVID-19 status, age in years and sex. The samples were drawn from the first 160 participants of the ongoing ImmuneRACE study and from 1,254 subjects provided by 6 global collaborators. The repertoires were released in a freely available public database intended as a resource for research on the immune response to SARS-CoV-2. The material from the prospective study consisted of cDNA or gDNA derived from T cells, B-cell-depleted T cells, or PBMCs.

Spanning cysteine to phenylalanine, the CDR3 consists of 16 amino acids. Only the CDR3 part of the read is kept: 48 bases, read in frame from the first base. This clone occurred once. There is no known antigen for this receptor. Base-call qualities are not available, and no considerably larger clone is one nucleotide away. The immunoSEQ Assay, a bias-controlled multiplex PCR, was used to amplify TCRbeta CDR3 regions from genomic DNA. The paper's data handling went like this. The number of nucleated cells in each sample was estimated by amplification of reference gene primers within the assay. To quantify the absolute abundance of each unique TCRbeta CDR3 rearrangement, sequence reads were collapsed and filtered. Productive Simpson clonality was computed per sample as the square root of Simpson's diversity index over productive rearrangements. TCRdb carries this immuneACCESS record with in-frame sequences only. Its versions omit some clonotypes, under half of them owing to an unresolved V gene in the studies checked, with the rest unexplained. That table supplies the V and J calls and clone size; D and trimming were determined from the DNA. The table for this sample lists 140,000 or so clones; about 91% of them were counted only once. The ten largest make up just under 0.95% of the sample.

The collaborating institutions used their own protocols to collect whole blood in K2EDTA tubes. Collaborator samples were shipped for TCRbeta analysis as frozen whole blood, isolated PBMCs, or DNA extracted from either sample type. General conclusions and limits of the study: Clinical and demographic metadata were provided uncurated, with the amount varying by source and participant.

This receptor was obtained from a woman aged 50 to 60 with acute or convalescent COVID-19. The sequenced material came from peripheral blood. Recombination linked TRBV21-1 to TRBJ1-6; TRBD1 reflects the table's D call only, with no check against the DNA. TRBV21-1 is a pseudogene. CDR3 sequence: CASSKGGDRVRTPLHF. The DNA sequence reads TGTGCCAGCAGCAAAGGAGGGGACAGGGTGAGGACACCCCTCCACTTT.